The clone carrying this TCR beta chain was observed a handful of times. TCRdb re-analysed the 5' RACE reads in MiXCR, keeping a single row per CDR3 protein. The sample has around 120,000 distinct CDR3 sequences; roughly 15% are singletons. Germline CDR1 reads LGHNA; CDR2 reads YNFKEQ. This CDR3 has 14 residues. V lost 1 base, J lost 8 bases, and 6 bases stayed unmatched. The sample is drawn from a study of T cells after yellow fever vaccination. The sample in question was CD8+ T cells sorted from PBMCs, obtained 5 days after the yellow fever booster vaccination. This chain connects TRBV4-2 to TRBJ2-3, with 7 nucleotides matching TRBD2. This clonotype originated in a young man who received the YFV17D yellow fever vaccine. CDR3 residues: CASSQVLGEGTQYF. CDR3 coding DNA: TGTGCCAGCAGCCAAGTGCTCGGGGAGGGTACGCAGTATTTT.